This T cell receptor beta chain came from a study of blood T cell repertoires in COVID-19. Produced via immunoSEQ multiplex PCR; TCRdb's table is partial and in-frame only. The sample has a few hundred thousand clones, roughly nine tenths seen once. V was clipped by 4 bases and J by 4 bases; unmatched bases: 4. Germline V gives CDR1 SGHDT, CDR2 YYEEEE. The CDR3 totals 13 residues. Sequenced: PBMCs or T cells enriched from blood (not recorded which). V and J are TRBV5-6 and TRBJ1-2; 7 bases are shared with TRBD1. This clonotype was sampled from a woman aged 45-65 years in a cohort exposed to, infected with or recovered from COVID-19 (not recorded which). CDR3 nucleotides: TGTGCCAGCAGCACCGGGACAGCCTATGGCTACACCTTC. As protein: CASSTGTAYGYTF.